This T cell receptor beta chain comes out of a study of vaccination effects on CD4 cells after COVID-19. Notes on the study in general: Post-vaccine spike-reactive clones in convalescents were mainly new vaccine-induced clones. Clonal contraction was marked in infection- and vaccine-induced clones late after vaccination.

Data came from immunoSEQ multiplex PCR; TCRdb stores just in-frame clones and leaves some out. The sample includes roughly 30,000 clones, under 85% of them seen just once. CDR3 length equals 14 residues. After removal of 3 bases from V and 4 bases from J, the junction contained 5 bases not matched to a gene. Germline V gene sequence: CDR1 LNHDA, CDR2 SQIVND (reference sequence). About this clone itself: No antigen is known for it.

In the ViraFEST assay, antigen-specific CD4+ clonotypes were identified by expansion after peptide-pool stimulation. Investigators separated out CD4+ T cells once 10 days of culture had passed. A positive SARS-CoV-2 PCR test fell between March and December 2020. Each well held about 2.1 million PBMC cultured with about 9.1 ug/ml peptides and about 10 IU/ml IL-2. Half of the medium was exchanged for IL-2 medium on both days 3 and 7. This clonotype was obtained from a human donor who had a prior SARS-CoV-2 infection. The chain combines TRBV19 with TRBJ1-1, with 7 bases lining up with TRBD1. The specimen was CD4+ T cells from PBMCs cultured with a peptide pool, collected before COVID-19 vaccination. The CDR3: CASSIQGGITEAFF. The CDR3 region has the DNA TGTGCCAGTAGTATTCAGGGGGGGATCACTGAAGCTTTCTTT.